These 7 T cell receptor beta chains were sequenced from one sample in a study of metastatic and nonmetastatic thyroid tumors (dated by TCRdb to between 2020 and 2021). Before undergoing thyroid surgery, none of the patients had been given any kind of treatment. The protocol used for the library was PCR. For sequencing, an Illumina HiSeq 4000 was employed. TCRdb handled the public reads itself, with Q25 trimming in fastp and clone calling in MiXCR, and kept productive beta chains. The sample includes approximately 44,000 clones, with approximately 24% observed a single time. The ten largest clones represent roughly 14% of the sample. Sequenced: tumor tissue. These receptors were obtained from a female donor with papillary thyroid cancer or a benign thyroid nodule (not recorded which). Some clones in this sample may be carry-over from other donors' samples.

The gene calls are TRBV6-1 and TRBJ1-6, with D unclear. The germline gives CDR1 MNHNS, CDR2 SASEGT. This CDR3 has 12 amino acids. Trimming cost V 8 bases and J 7 bases, with 9 bases left between them. CDR3 sequence (DNA): TGTGCCAGCGGTAGGGTCAATTCACCCCTCCACTTT. Its protein product is CASGRVNSPLHF.

This clone was counted a single time. At one boundary the junction diverges from the germline segment, which might be a read error. The J gene is TRBJ2-1, the V gene TRBV5-4, with a weak D call TRBD2 (5 bases). CDR3 length: 17 amino acids. The germline V gene encodes CDR1 SGHNT and CDR2 YYREEE (reference sequence). The CDR3 region is CSSSLAPGGAILDEQFF. CDR3 DNA sequence: TGTTCCAGCAGCTTGGCTCCAGGCGGAGCCATACTAGATGAGCAGTTCTTC.

This clone showed up just a few times. The chain uses TRBV9 and TRBJ2-7; a weak D match, TRBD2 (5 bases). With 3 bases removed from V and 6 bases from J, the gap between germline ends came to 19 bases. The CDR3 is 15 residues long. CDR1 is SGDLS, CDR2 YYNGEE, per germline. Here the CDR3 reads CASSADFQRLGEQYF. CDR3 nucleotides: TGTGCCAGCAGCGCAGATTTCCAGCGGCTGGGCGAGCAGTACTTC.

This clone appeared a few times. The V call is TRBV28, the J call TRBJ2-7; 9 bases line up with TRBD2. From germline, CDR1 is MDHEN and CDR2 SYDVKM. The length of the CDR3 is 13 residues. V was clipped by 10 bases and J by 5 bases; unmatched bases: 9. This chain's CDR3 is CATMQGGRDEQYF. The DNA of the CDR3 is TGTGCCACCATGCAGGGCGGGAGGGACGAGCAGTACTTC.

This clone was recorded a few times. The chain combines TRBV5-6 with TRBJ2-4, with 11 bases aligning to TRBD1. With 4 bases clipped from V and 6 bases from J, the junction kept 6 bases outside the gene matches. This CDR3 has 15 residues. In germline, CDR1 is SGHDT, CDR2 YYEEEE. The CDR3 sequence: CASSAGQGAPNIQYF. The CDR3 DNA follows: TGTGCCAGCAGCGCCGGACAGGGGGCCCCAAACATTCAGTACTTC.

This clone was picked up many times. This chain joins TRBV4-1 and TRBJ2-7; no clear D gene. V lost 4 bases and J 1 base, leaving 14 bases between the germline ends. Per germline, CDR1 MGHRA and CDR2 YSYEKL. The CDR3 sequence is 15 residues long. CDR3 amino acids: CASSPRWGKSYEQYF. CDR3 sequence (DNA): TGCGCCAGCAGCCCACGATGGGGAAAATCCTACGAGCAGTACTTC.

The V gene is TRBV9, the J gene TRBJ2-3; D unclear. The germline gives CDR1 SGDLS, CDR2 YYNGEE. The CDR3 length is 15 residues. V gave up 1 base and J gave up 0 bases, with 9 bases separating them. The CDR3 region has the DNA TGTGCCAGCAGCGTAATTACAGCTAGCACAGATACGCAGTATTTT. It codes for CASSVITASTDTQYF. The whole variable domain, remainder taken from reference TRBV9 and TRBJ2-3, is DSGVTQTPKHLITATGQRVTLRCSPRSGDLSVYWYQQSLDQGLQFLIQYYNGEERAKGNILERFSAQQFPDLHSELNLSSLELGDSALYFCASSVITASTDTQYFGPGTRLTVL.